This T cell receptor (beta chain) was sequenced in a study of cytomegalovirus exposure and HLA in healthy donors. For the study at large: A subsequent analysis stated that the approximately 110 validation repertoires were run on the same platform as the approximately 660 first-cohort repertoires.

Germline loops: CDR1 WSHSY, CDR2 SAAADI. Trimming left V 0 bases short and J 1 base short, with 6 bases between. This CDR3 is 14 amino acids long. Generated by immunoSEQ multiplex PCR, the TCRdb table keeps only in-frame clones and is missing some. The data show some 310,000 clones, approximately 91% seen once. V usage is TRBV10-2 and J usage is TRBJ1-1, with a tentative D call TRBD1 (6 bases). The clonotype comes from a young man in good health and CMV-seronegative. The sample taken for sequencing was PBMCs. The DNA of the CDR3 is TGCGCCAGCAGTGAGTCAGGGGGGAACACTGAAGCTTTCTTT. Its translation is CASSESGGNTEAFF.